This TCR beta chain was found in a study of T cell responses to AZD1222 COVID-19 vaccine. Whole-study context: Both about-4-week and about-12-week second-dose recipients were combined.

The CDR3 spans 17 residues. Germline V gene lookup returns CDR1 LNHDA and CDR2 SQIVND (reference sequence). Trimming took off 1 base at V and 0 bases at J, with 13 bases between the two ends. Whole-study findings and limits: Only a handful of AZD1222 recipients, roughly 6 in all, had baseline seropositivity. Targets within unmutated variant regions were reportedly found for nearly half of spike-specific TCRs. Clonal diversity was possibly underestimated; the donors were predominantly white British and more often female.

Details on this clone: Its cognate antigen is unknown.

Sequencing was performed with immunoSEQ multiplex PCR; in TCRdb, only in-frame clones are kept and a portion is missing. The table lists under 200,000 clones, around 95% of them singletons. This TCR was recovered from an adult in good health. The gene calls are TRBV19 and TRBJ2-4, with D possibly matching TRBD1 (6 bases). Material: peripheral blood, obtained on day 0 of AZD1222 vaccination. CDR3 bases: TGTGCCAGTAGTATAGTACAGGGCATTCTAGCCAAAAACATTCAGTACTTC. Protein: CASSIVQGILAKNIQYF.